The rows below give T cell receptor beta chains drawn from one sample of a study of CD8 T cells in Susac syndrome. MiXCR was run by TCRdb on the immunoSEQ multiplex PCR reads, yielding one entry per CDR3 protein. The sample comprises some 100,000 distinct CDR3 sequences, approximately 95% of which are singletons, and around 0.3% rests with the top ten. What was sequenced was CD8+ T cells from PBMCs. The receptors stem from a human donor with Susac syndrome. Each CDR3 is given with its conserved first and last residue. The D gene is left open where the match is weak. Not every row has a clone size; where given, it reads once, few, many or a size class.

>NA|TRBJ1-5|TRBV2|NA
CASRVHTGDQPQHF
TGTGCCAGCCGGGTCCATACAGGTGATCAGCCCCAGCATTTT
>once|TRBJ1-1|TRBV5-4|NA
CAEGQGGNTEAFF
TGTGCAGAGGGGCAGGGTGGGAACACTGAAGCTTTCTTT
>NA|TRBJ2-7|TRBV28|TRBD1
CATTGQPYEQYF
TGTGCCACCACGGGACAGCCCTACGAGCAGTACTTC
>NA|TRBJ2-7|TRBV6-1|NA
CASSVEGSVYEQYF
TGTGCCAGCAGTGTGGAGGGGTCCGTTTACGAGCAGTACTTC
>NA|TRBJ1-2|TRBV14|NA
CASSQHGQRPNTF
TGTGCCAGCAGCCAGCACGGACAGAGGCCCAACACCTTC
>NA|TRBJ2-7|TRBV20-1|NA
CSATPRHYSYEQYF
TGCAGTGCCACTCCGCGGCACTACTCCTACGAGCAGTACTTC
>NA|TRBJ1-2|TRBV3-1|TRBD1
CASSHRDSDYGYTF
TGTGCCAGCAGCCACCGGGACAGCGACTATGGCTACACCTTC
>NA|TRBJ2-7|TRBV3-1|TRBD1
CASSHVGGNMDEQYF
TGTGCCAGCAGCCACGTAGGGGGCAATATGGACGAGCAGTACTTC
>NA|TRBJ1-2|TRBV5-6|NA
CASSAYYGYTF
TGTGCCAGCAGCGCCTACTATGGCTACACCTTC
>NA|TRBJ2-7|TRBV27|NA
CASSPAPIDEQYF
TGTGCCAGCAGTCCCGCCCCGATAGACGAGCAGTACTTC
>NA|TRBJ1-2|TRBV15|TRBD1
CATSGPGTADNYGYTF
TGTGCCACCAGCGGACCCGGGACAGCTGATAACTATGGCTACACCTTC
>NA|TRBJ1-4|TRBV27|NA
CASSLKKGGLGANEKLFF
TGTGCCAGCAGTTTGAAAAAGGGGGGCCTTGGGGCTAATGAAAAACTGTTTTTT
>few|TRBJ2-5|TRBV18|NA
CASSPSRQETQYF
TGTGCCAGCTCACCCTCACGCCAAGAGACCCAGTACTTC
>NA|TRBJ2-3|TRBV2|TRBD2
CASSDLGLALTDTQYF
TGTGCCAGCAGTGATCTGGGACTAGCCCTCACAGATACGCAGTATTTT
>NA|TRBJ2-7|TRBV6-6|TRBD2
CASSNLEREGSEQYF
TGTGCCAGCAGTAACCTCGAGCGGGAGGGGAGCGAGCAGTACTTC
>once|TRBJ2-4|TRBV29-1|TRBD1
CSVPNLQGDIQYF
TGCAGCGTCCCCAACCTCCAGGGGGACATTCAGTACTTC
>NA|TRBJ2-1|TRBV14|NA
CASSLGPFNEQFF
TGTGCCAGCAGCCTCGGCCCCTTCAATGAGCAGTTCTTC
>NA|TRBJ2-1|TRBV14|NA
CASSQEYSGNEQFF
TGTGCCAGCAGCCAAGAGTATAGCGGTAATGAGCAGTTCTTC
>NA|TRBJ2-2|TRBV28|TRBD1
CASSPGQGPTGELFF
TGTGCCAGCAGTCCGGGACAGGGTCCCACCGGGGAGCTGTTTTTT
>NA|TRBJ1-1|TRBV6-4|NA
CASKQQDSTEAFF
TGTGCCAGCAAACAACAGGACAGCACTGAAGCTTTCTTT
>NA|TRBJ1-2|TRBV27|NA
CASSYPGGGYTF
TGTGCCAGCAGTTATCCGGGAGGCGGCTACACCTTC
>NA|TRBJ2-2|TRBV3-1|NA
CASSQGLGSLRNTGELFF
TGTGCCAGCAGCCAAGGTCTCGGAAGCCTGCGGAACACCGGGGAGCTGTTTTTT
>few|TRBJ2-5|TRBV14|NA
CASSQEKVGRQETQYF
TGTGCCAGCAGCCAAGAGAAAGTAGGCCGCCAAGAGACCCAGTACTTC
>NA|TRBJ2-1|TRBV2|NA
CASSEGAYNEQFF
TGTGCCAGCAGTGAGGGGGCGTACAATGAGCAGTTCTTC
>NA|TRBJ2-5|TRBV2|NA
CASEALYQETQYF
TGTGCCAGTGAAGCGTTGTACCAAGAGACCCAGTACTTC
>NA|TRBJ2-7|TRBV7-9|NA
CASSAGTKVYEQYF
TGTGCCAGCAGCGCCGGGACAAAAGTCTACGAGCAGTACTTC
>NA|TRBJ2-2|TRBV4-1|NA
CASSLGTGELFF
TGTGCCAGCAGTCTGGGGACCGGGGAGCTGTTTTTT
>NA|TRBJ1-2|TRBV27|TRBD1
CASSWDRGSGYTF
TGTGCCAGCAGTTGGGACAGGGGTTCCGGCTACACCTTC
>NA|TRBJ1-5|TRBV9|NA
CASSDSAHLHQPQHF
TGTGCCAGCAGTGACTCGGCTCACCTCCATCAGCCCCAGCATTTT
>NA|TRBJ1-5|TRBV4-1|NA
CASSQDGTASNQPQHF
TGCGCCAGCAGCCAAGACGGGACTGCTAGCAATCAGCCCCAGCATTTT
>NA|TRBJ1-5|TRBV28|TRBD1
CASSFYGDRGSNQPQHF
TGTGCCAGCAGTTTTTACGGGGACAGGGGAAGCAATCAGCCCCAGCATTTT
>NA|TRBJ2-1|TRBV5-4|TRBD1
CASSPGDRVNEQFF
TGTGCCAGCAGCCCGGGGGACAGGGTGAATGAGCAGTTCTTC
>NA|TRBJ1-1|TRBV5-1|NA
CASSTDKPTEAFF
TGCGCCAGCAGCACGGACAAGCCGACCGAAGCTTTCTTT
>NA|TRBJ2-2|TRBV11-2|NA
CASSLGHNTGELFF
TGTGCCAGCAGCTTGGGGCATAACACCGGGGAGCTGTTTTTT
>NA|TRBJ2-5|TRBV6-5|NA
CASSPLGEETQYF
TGTGCCAGCAGTCCCCTGGGGGAAGAGACCCAGTACTTC
>NA|TRBJ2-3|TRBV20-1|TRBD2
CSATRLAATDTQYF
TGCAGTGCCACGAGACTAGCGGCGACAGATACGCAGTATTTT
>once|TRBJ2-7|TRBV18|TRBD2
CASSPGTSISYEQYF
TGTGCCAGCTCTCCTGGGACTAGCATCTCCTACGAGCAGTACTTC
>NA|TRBJ2-3|TRBV4-1|NA
CASSQEGGSGDTQYF
TGCGCCAGCAGCCAAGAGGGTGGGAGCGGGGATACGCAGTATTTT
>NA|TRBJ1-3|TRBV20-1|NA
CSARDTNSGNTIYF
TGCAGTGCCCGCGACACGAACTCTGGAAACACCATATATTTT
>NA|TRBJ2-2|TRBV12-3/TRBV12-4|NA
CASNQRQGRGTGELFF
TGTGCCAGCAACCAACGACAAGGGAGAGGTACCGGGGAGCTGTTTTTT
>NA|TRBJ1-1|TRBV2|NA
CASGLAFF
TGTGCCAGCGGGTTGGCTTTCTTT
>NA|TRBJ2-1|TRBV29-1|NA
CSVEWPAGSSYNEQFF
TGCAGCGTTGAATGGCCGGCGGGAAGCTCCTACAATGAGCAGTTCTTC
>NA|TRBJ1-5|TRBV12-3/TRBV12-4|TRBD1
CASSVTGTGVGQPQHF
TGTGCCAGCAGTGTAACCGGGACAGGGGTCGGGCAGCCCCAGCATTTT
>NA|TRBJ2-5|TRBV9|TRBD1
CASSVRPGTGKETQYF
TGTGCCAGCAGCGTACGTCCCGGGACAGGGAAAGAGACCCAGTACTTC
>NA|TRBJ2-6|TRBV29-1|NA
CSVTDGSGANVLTF
TGCAGCGTGACAGACGGCTCTGGGGCCAACGTCCTGACTTTC
>NA|TRBJ2-3|TRBV25-1|NA
CASSEPTVSADTQYF
TGTGCCAGCAGTGAGCCGACAGTCTCAGCAGATACGCAGTATTTT
>NA|TRBJ1-1|TRBV29-1|NA
CSVAWGAGTEAFF
TGCAGCGTTGCGTGGGGCGCGGGCACTGAAGCTTTCTTT
>NA|TRBJ2-7|TRBV4-1|NA
CASSQAAASLGAYEQYF
TGCGCCAGCAGCCAAGCGGCTGCAAGTTTGGGAGCCTACGAGCAGTACTTC
>NA|TRBJ2-5|TRBV4-1|TRBD1
CASNPGTGGETQYF
TGCGCCAGCAACCCCGGGACAGGTGGAGAGACCCAGTACTTC
>NA|TRBJ1-1|TRBV29-1|NA
CSALDGTEAFF
TGCAGCGCTCTGGACGGTACTGAAGCTTTCTTT
>NA|TRBJ2-1|TRBV20-1|TRBD2
CSARKVREAGQFF
TGCAGTGCTAGAAAAGTGCGGGAGGCGGGGCAGTTCTTC
>once|TRBJ2-1|TRBV7-9|NA
CASSSRASSYNEQFF
TGTGCCAGCAGCTCTAGGGCGAGCTCCTACAATGAGCAGTTCTTC
>NA|TRBJ2-6|TRBV3-1|NA
CASTHTPALSGANVLTF
TGTGCCAGCACCCATACGCCAGCCCTCTCTGGGGCCAACGTCCTGACTTTC
>NA|TRBJ2-7|TRBV28|TRBD2
CASSLLSASGSYEQYF
TGTGCCAGCAGTTTACTTTCGGCTAGCGGTTCCTACGAGCAGTACTTC
>NA|TRBJ2-1|TRBV13|TRBD2
CASSTRTSGIYEQFF
TGTGCCAGCAGCACACGGACTAGCGGGATCTATGAGCAGTTCTTC